Sequencing of this T cell receptor beta chain was carried out in a study of blood T cell repertoires in COVID-19. This CDR3 comprises 15 residues. Germline CDR1 reads WSHSY; CDR2 reads SAAADI. V shed 6 bases and J shed 4 bases, with 16 bases lying between them. As originally analysed: The authors estimated nucleated cell counts from reference gene primer amplification. Here immunoSEQ multiplex PCR was the method, and the copy in TCRdb shows in-frame clones only, minus some. The V and J calls and clone size come from that table; D and trimming were worked out from the DNA. The sample yields hundreds of thousands of clones, 75% to 85% seen once.

Sequences were obtained from peripheral blood. This clonotype was obtained from a woman in her 30s with COVID-19, enrolled during active disease. The J gene is TRBJ2-1, the V gene TRBV10-2, with a weak D call TRBD1 (6 bases). DNA of the CDR3: TGCGCCAGCAGCCCAACAGGGACCCGATACAATGAGCAGTTCTTC. Protein sequence: CASSPTGTRYNEQFF.